This passage covers 20 T cell receptor beta chains from one sample sequenced in a study of shared T cell receptors in the human thymus. Data came from immunoSEQ multiplex PCR; TCRdb stores just in-frame clones and leaves some out. The table lists around 340,000 clones, roughly 94% of them singletons, with approximately 0.02% in the top ten. Sequenced material: thymocytes. These receptors all come from a human donor.

V is TRBV6-8 and J is TRBJ2-7, with 9 bases fitting TRBD2. The J segment lost 2 bases and the V segment lost 3 bases, leaving 5 bases of the junction unmatched. The germline V gene encodes CDR1 MNHGY and CDR2 SAAAGT. The CDR3 extends over 15 amino acids. This CDR3 is CASSYWPSGTYEQYF. The DNA of the CDR3 is TGTGCCAGCAGTTATTGGCCTAGCGGGACCTACGAGCAGTACTTC.

This clone was seen once. V is TRBV20-1 and J is TRBJ1-5; D is possibly TRBD1 (5 bases). Germline CDR1 and CDR2: DFQATT and SNEGSKA (reference sequence). The CDR3 covers 11 residues. Trimming removed 6 bases at V and 16 bases at J, with 19 bases between. The CDR3 loop is CSALGGDPLHF. The CDR3 DNA follows: TGCAGTGCCCTCGGGGGGGACCCCCTCCATTTT.

The chain combines TRBV4-1 with TRBJ2-3, with 9 bases that match TRBD2. The V gene end was trimmed by 0 bases and the J gene end by 3 bases; junction bases not matched to a gene: 1. The CDR3 is 15 residues long. Germline CDR1 MGHRA, CDR2 YSYEKL. The CDR3 protein is CASSQEREGTDTQYF. CDR3 sequence (DNA): TGCGCCAGCAGCCAAGAGCGGGAGGGGACAGATACGCAGTATTTT.

The chain joins TRBV9 to TRBJ2-7; maybe TRBD2 (6 bases). There are 14 residues in the CDR3. The V end lost 4 bases, the J end lost 5 bases, and 16 bases lay between the germline ends. Per the germline V gene, CDR1 is SGDLS and CDR2 is YYNGEE. CDR3 nucleotides: TGTGCCAGCAGCCCCCTCCGGGGGTACCACGAGCAGTACTTC. Translating it yields CASSPLRGYHEQYF.

V is TRBV28 and J is TRBJ1-5, with TRBD1 as a possible D gene (6 bases). This CDR3 has 19 residues. CDR1 and CDR2 from the germline V gene are MDHEN and SYDVKM. Between the trimmed V and J ends, which lost 4 bases and 1 base, there was a span of 23 bases. CDR3 DNA sequence: TGTGCCAGCAGTTGGGGGGCGGCCAGGGTGGGAGGCAGCAATCAGCCCCAGCATTTT. Translating it yields CASSWGAARVGGSNQPQHF.

For this clone: One end of the junction varies from germline; a read error may be responsible. The chain carries TRBV27 and TRBJ2-7, with D unclear. Germline values: CDR1 MNHEY, CDR2 SMNVEV (reference sequence). The CDR3 has 13 amino acids. The CDR3 coding sequence is TGTGCCAGCAGTACCGGACCTTCCTCCGAGCAGTACTTC. Translation: CASSTGPSSEQYF.

This chain joins TRBV12-5 and TRBJ1-2; TRBD1 agrees at 8 bases. J lost 3 bases, V lost 3 bases, and 6 bases had no gene match. This CDR3 is built from 15 residues. Germline lookup yields CDR1 LGHNT and CDR2 FRNRAP. The CDR3 loop is CASGLGQGEDYGYTF. The DNA of the CDR3 is TGTGCTAGTGGTTTAGGACAGGGTGAGGACTATGGCTACACCTTC. Looking up the rest from reference TRBV12-5 and TRBJ1-2 gives the full variable domain: DARVTQTPRHKVTEMGQEVTMRCQPILGHNTVFWYRQTMMQGLELLAYFRNRAPLDDSGMPKDRFSAEMPDATLATLKIQPSEPRDSAVYFCASGLGQGEDYGYTFGSGTRLTVV.

This chain connects TRBV5-6 to TRBJ1-2; D remains unclear. The CDR3 covers 14 residues. V was shortened by 2 bases and J by 5 bases, with 13 bases between the two germline ends. From germline, CDR1 is SGHDT and CDR2 YYEEEE. Here the CDR3 reads CASSFMNGLYGYTF. CDR3 in DNA: TGTGCCAGCAGCTTCATGAACGGACTTTATGGCTACACCTTC.

The V call is TRBV2, the J call TRBJ2-5; D unresolved. Matching the DNA end better, TRBJ2-7 makes the J call doubtful. Germline values: CDR1 SNHLY, CDR2 FYNNEI. The CDR3 spans 13 residues. CDR3 region: CASTDLATYEQYF. Written as DNA, the CDR3 is TGTGCCAGCACGGACCTCGCAACCTACGAGCAGTACTTC.

J is TRBJ2-7 and V is TRBV11-2; D is unclear. V lost 5 bases and J lost 13, with 18 bases in between. This CDR3 has 12 residues. The germline gives CDR1 SGHAT, CDR2 FQNNGV. The CDR3 loop reads CASSKRGVCFYF. CDR3 nucleotide sequence: TGTGCCAGCAGCAAGCGTGGGGTTTGCTTTTACTTC.

The chain joins TRBV28 to TRBJ2-1; 7 bases agree with TRBD2. The V and J ends lost 3 bases and 6 bases, in that order; junction bases with no gene match: 2. The CDR3 runs to 13 residues. Germline loops: CDR1 MDHEN, CDR2 SYDVKM. The CDR3 DNA reads TGTGCCAGCAGTTTCACGGGAGGCAATGAGCAGTTCTTC. It codes for CASSFTGGNEQFF. The full variable domain, completed using reference TRBV28 and TRBJ2-1, is DVKVTQSSRYLVKRTGEKVFLECVQDMDHENMFWYRQDPGLGLRLIYFSYDVKMKEKGDIPEGYSVSREKKERFSLILESASTNQTSMYLCASSFTGGNEQFFGPGTRLTVL.

This sequence joins TRBV19 and TRBJ1-5, with D tentatively TRBD1 (5 bases). CDR3 size: 14 residues. V was trimmed by 7 bases and J by 4 bases, leaving 14 bases between them. The germline V gene encodes CDR1 LNHDA and CDR2 SQIVND (reference sequence). This CDR3 reads CASTSGRANQPQHF. The CDR3 bases are TGTGCCAGTACCTCGGGCAGGGCGAATCAGCCCCAGCATTTT.

The chain is built from TRBV7-2 and TRBJ2-1; 7 bases are a match to TRBD2. CDR1 SGHTA and CDR2 FQGNSA come from the germline V gene. With 3 bases clipped from V and 6 bases from J, the junction kept 14 bases outside the gene matches. There are 17 residues in the CDR3. CDR3 nucleotides: TGTGCCAGCAGCTTGGGTCGTCCAGCGGGATTCGGCAATGAGCAGTTCTTC. Its protein is CASSLGRPAGFGNEQFF.

The rearrangement links TRBV6-5 to TRBJ1-2, with 7 bases that match TRBD1. The trim removed 5 bases at V and 8 bases at J, leaving 8 bases unmatched. Germline values: CDR1 MNHEY, CDR2 SVGAGI. This CDR3 region has 13 residues. CDR3 DNA sequence: TGTGCCAGCAGTATAACAGGGGACGGAGGCTACACCTTC. It translates to CASSITGDGGYTF.

The chain has TRBV27 and TRBJ2-3; D unresolved. Germline lookup yields CDR1 MNHEY and CDR2 SMNVEV (reference sequence). V shed 5 bases and J shed 0 bases, with 6 bases lying between them. The CDR3 is 13 residues long. The CDR3 protein is CASSPGSTDTQYF. CDR3 nucleotide sequence: TGTGCCAGCAGTCCTGGGAGCACAGATACGCAGTATTTT.

The rearrangement uses TRBV15 and TRBJ1-3; 8 nucleotides line up with TRBD1. Germline V CDR1 and CDR2: LNHNV, YYDKDF (reference sequence). The CDR3 runs 16 residues. With V trimmed by 3 bases and J by 8 bases, 12 bases remained unmatched. CDR3 DNA sequence: TGTGCCACCAGCAGCTACCGGACAGGGATGTCCTACACCATATATTTT. It codes for CATSSYRTGMSYTIYF.

This clone has a single count. The chain links TRBV7-2 to TRBJ1-2, with D perhaps TRBD1 (5 bases). Between the trimmed V and J ends, which lost 2 bases and 4 bases, there was a span of 14 bases. Germline CDR1 reads SGHTA; CDR2 reads FQGNSA. There are 15 residues in the CDR3. The CDR3 DNA sequence: TGTGCCAGCAGCTTAATTGAGGGGCAGAGCTATGGCTACACCTTC. This sequence encodes CASSLIEGQSYGYTF.

This clone was detected only once. The chain recombines TRBV7-9 with TRBJ2-1; D remains unclear. CDR3 size: 14 residues. Trimming pared 0 bases from V and 8 bases from J, leaving 11 bases between. Looked up from germline, CDR1 is SEHNR and CDR2 is FQNEAQ (reference sequence). The CDR3 DNA reads as TGTGCCAGCAGCTTAGCAGGGTCTCTGGATGAGCAGTTCTTC. As protein: CASSLAGSLDEQFF.

The gene calls are TRBV7-2 and TRBJ2-7, with no clear D. The CDR3 is made up of 15 amino acids. With 4 bases removed from V and 7 bases from J, the gap between germline ends came to 20 bases. Germline lookup yields CDR1 SGHTA and CDR2 FQGNSA. CDR3 sequence: CASSSPPSPFSEQYF. The CDR3 DNA is TGTGCCAGCAGCTCTCCCCCCTCCCCTTTTTCAGAGCAGTACTTC.

This chain joins TRBV28 and TRBJ2-1; D may be TRBD2 (5 bases). V lost 6 bases and J 0 bases, leaving 9 bases between the germline ends. Germline CDR1 MDHEN, CDR2 SYDVKM. This CDR3 region has 14 residues. The CDR3 DNA reads TGTGCCAGCAGGTTCGAGGGCTCCTACAATGAGCAGTTCTTC. Amino acids: CASRFEGSYNEQFF.